The source of this T cell receptor (beta chain) is a study of vaccination effects on CD4 cells after COVID-19. Viral peptide pools were used in the ViraFEST assay to expand antigen-specific CD4+ T cells, and sequencing came afterward. Upon completion of 10 days in culture, CD4+ T cells were isolated. This person caught SARS-CoV-2 sometime from March to December 2020, and PCR testing confirmed the infection. It was with around 10 IU/ml IL-2 and 9.5 to 10 ug/ml peptides that around 1.9 million PBMC per well were cultured. Cells in the negative control culture received an HIV-1 Nef peptide pool. Sequenced by immunoSEQ multiplex PCR; TCRdb stores in-frame clones only, minus some. The sample contains under 60,000 clones, roughly 77% of which appear only once. The study, taken as a whole, reports: Marked clonal contraction was seen late after vaccination (in both infection- and vaccine-induced clones).

CDR3 length: 13 residues. The V end was cut by 7 bases, the J end by 0 bases, with 8 bases between. Germline CDR1 reads MNHEY; CDR2 reads SVGAGI. A remark on this clone: Its target is unknown.

The source was CD4+ T cells from PBMCs cultured with HIV peptides, collected before COVID-19 vaccination. Documented subset: HIV-1 Nef peptide pool negative control/reference culture. This sequence joins TRBV6-5 and TRBJ2-3; no clear D. The receptor comes from a human donor who had a prior SARS-CoV-2 infection. The CDR3 DNA follows: TGTGCCAGCAAGGCCGGTAGCACAGATACGCAGTATTTT. This encodes CASKAGSTDTQYF.